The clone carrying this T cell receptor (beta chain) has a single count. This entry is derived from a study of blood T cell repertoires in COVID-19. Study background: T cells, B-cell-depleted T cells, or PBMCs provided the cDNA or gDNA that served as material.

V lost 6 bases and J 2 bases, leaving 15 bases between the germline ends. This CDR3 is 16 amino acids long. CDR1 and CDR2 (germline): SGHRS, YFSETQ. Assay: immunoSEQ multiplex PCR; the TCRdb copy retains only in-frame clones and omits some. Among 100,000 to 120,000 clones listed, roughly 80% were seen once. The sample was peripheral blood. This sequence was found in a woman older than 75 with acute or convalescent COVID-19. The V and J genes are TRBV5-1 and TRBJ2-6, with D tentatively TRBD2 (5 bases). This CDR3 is CASTFRPGTGANVLTF. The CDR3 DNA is TGCGCCAGCACTTTCCGGCCGGGAACTGGGGCCAACGTCCTGACTTTC.